There are a few counts of the clone carrying this T cell receptor beta chain. Its specificity is not known. Libraries were made from TCR beta cDNA, and they carried unique molecular identifiers. cDNA molecules numbering around 450,000 came from about 1 to 10 million T cells. MiXCR, applied by TCRdb to the PCR reads, yields one record per CDR3 protein. The table includes fewer than 850,000 distinct CDR3 sequences, 25% to 30% detected once. This sample is part of a study of post-analysis software for immune sequencing data. General observations from the study: With TRBV5-6, TRBV5-1 and TRBV20-1 included, a handful of TRBV segments were more frequent in patients than in controls. There was significantly lower normalized Chao1 diversity in multiple sclerosis patients than in controls. With F measure, samples from one preparation batch clustered together strongly.

This CDR3 spans 14 amino acids. CDR1 is LGHNA and CDR2 is YSLEER in the germline V gene. With 0 bases removed from V and 4 bases from J, the gap between germline ends came to 10 bases. This TCR came from a girl between 10 and 17 years old with multiple sclerosis. The V and J genes are TRBV4-3 and TRBJ2-7, with D possibly being TRBD1 (5 bases). Source material: blood. The CDR3 DNA follows: TGCGCCAGCAGCCAAGAAGGGTCAGGGTACGAGCAGTACTTC. This translates into CASSQEGSGYEQYF.